The next 3 T cell receptor beta chains were all read from a single sample in a study of T cells in Graves' hyperthyroidism and ophthalmopathy. Amplification targeted TCR beta CDR3 regions from RNA transcripts. TCR CDR3 regions were first amplified by RT-PCR with HTBI primers. One entry per CDR3 protein, called by TCRdb with MiXCR from the multiplex PCR reads. This table holds 600,000 to 650,000 distinct CDR3 sequences, 15% to 20% found once. The sample consisted of blood. The receptors come from a woman in her 30s with Graves' hyperthyroidism.

In DNA, the CDR3 is TGTGCCAGCAGCCCCCGGGGGACGGCGAATGAAAAACTGTTTTTT. Its translation is CASSPRGTANEKLFF. V is TRBV3-1 and J is TRBJ1-4; D possibly corresponds to TRBD1 (5 bases). Looked up from germline, CDR1 is LGHDT and CDR2 is YNNKEL (reference sequence). This CDR3 spans 15 amino acids. V was clipped by 4 bases and J by 5 bases, with 14 bases between them.

V usage is TRBV28 and J usage is TRBJ2-5, with a tentative D call TRBD2 (6 bases). Germline loops: CDR1 MDHEN, CDR2 SYDVKM. Trimming left V 8 bases short and J 4 bases short, with 14 bases between. The CDR3 totals 13 residues. This chain's CDR3 is CASAVGRGETQYF. Written as DNA, the CDR3 is TGTGCCAGCGCAGTCGGGCGGGGAGAGACCCAGTACTTC. Complete variable domain (other parts from reference TRBV28 and TRBJ2-5): DVKVTQSSRYLVKRTGEKVFLECVQDMDHENMFWYRQDPGLGLRLIYFSYDVKMKEKGDIPEGYSVSREKKERFSLILESASTNQTSMYLCASAVGRGETQYFGPGTRLLVL.

This clonotype was seen at least ten times. In nucleotides, the CDR3 is TGTGCCAGCAGCTTAGGTCTACTAGCGGCCACAGATACGCAGTATTTT. Translating gives CASSLGLLAATDTQYF. This rearrangement joins TRBV7-9 to TRBJ2-3, with 8 bases matching TRBD2. Germline CDR1 reads SEHNR; CDR2 reads FQNEAQ (reference sequence). V shed 1 base, J shed 2 bases, and the junction held 5 bases outside the gene matches. This CDR3 region has 16 residues.